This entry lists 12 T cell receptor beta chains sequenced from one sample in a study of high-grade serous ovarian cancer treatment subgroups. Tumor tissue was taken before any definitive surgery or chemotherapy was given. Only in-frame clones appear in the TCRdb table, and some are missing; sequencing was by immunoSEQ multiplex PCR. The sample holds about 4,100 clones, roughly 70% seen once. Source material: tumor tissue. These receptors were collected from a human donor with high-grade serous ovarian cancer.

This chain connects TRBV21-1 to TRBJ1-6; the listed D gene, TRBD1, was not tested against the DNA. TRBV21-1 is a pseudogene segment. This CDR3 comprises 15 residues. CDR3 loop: CASSSRTTGLSPLHF. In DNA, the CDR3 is TGTGCCAGCAGCTCCCGTACTACAGGGTTGTCACCCCTCCACTTT.

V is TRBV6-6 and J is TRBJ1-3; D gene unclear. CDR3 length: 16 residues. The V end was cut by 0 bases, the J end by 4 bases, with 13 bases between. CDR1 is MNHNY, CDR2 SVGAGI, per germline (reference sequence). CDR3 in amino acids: CASSYSTGLDGNTIYF. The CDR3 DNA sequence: TGTGCCAGCAGTTACTCCACGGGATTGGACGGAAACACCATATATTTT.

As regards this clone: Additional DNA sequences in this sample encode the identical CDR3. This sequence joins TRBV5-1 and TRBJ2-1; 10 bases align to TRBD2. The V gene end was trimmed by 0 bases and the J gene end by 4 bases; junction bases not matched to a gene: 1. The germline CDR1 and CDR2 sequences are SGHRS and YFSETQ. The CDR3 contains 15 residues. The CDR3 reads CASSLVAGGYNEQFF. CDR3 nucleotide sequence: TGCGCCAGCAGCTTGGTAGCGGGGGGTTACAATGAGCAGTTCTTC.

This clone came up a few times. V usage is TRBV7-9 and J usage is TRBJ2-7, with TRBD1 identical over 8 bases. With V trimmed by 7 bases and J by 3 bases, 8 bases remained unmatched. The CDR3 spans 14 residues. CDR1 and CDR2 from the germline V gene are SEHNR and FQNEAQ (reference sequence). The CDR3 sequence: CASTLTGVDYEQYF. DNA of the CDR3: TGTGCCAGCACCTTGACAGGGGTTGACTACGAGCAGTACTTC.

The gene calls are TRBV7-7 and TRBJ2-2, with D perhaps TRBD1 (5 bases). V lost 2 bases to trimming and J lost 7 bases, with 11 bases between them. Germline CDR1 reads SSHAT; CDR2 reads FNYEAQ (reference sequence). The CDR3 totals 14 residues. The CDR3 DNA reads TGTGCCAGCAGCTTAAAAAGACAGAGCGGGGAGCTGTTTTTT. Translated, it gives CASSLKRQSGELFF.

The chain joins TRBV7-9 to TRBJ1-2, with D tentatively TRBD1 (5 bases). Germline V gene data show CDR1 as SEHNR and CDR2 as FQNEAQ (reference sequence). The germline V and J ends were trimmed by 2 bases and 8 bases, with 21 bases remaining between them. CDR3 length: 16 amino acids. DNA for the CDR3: TGTGCCAGCAGCTTAACCGGGACTCCGACGGCTGAAGGCTACACCTTC. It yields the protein CASSLTGTPTAEGYTF. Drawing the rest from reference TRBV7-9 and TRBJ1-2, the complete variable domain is DTGVSQNPRHKITKRGQNVTFRCDPISEHNRLYWYRQTLGQGPEFLTYFQNEAQLEKSRLLSDRFSAERPKGSFSTLEIQRTEQGDSAMYLCASSLTGTPTAEGYTFGSGTRLTVV.

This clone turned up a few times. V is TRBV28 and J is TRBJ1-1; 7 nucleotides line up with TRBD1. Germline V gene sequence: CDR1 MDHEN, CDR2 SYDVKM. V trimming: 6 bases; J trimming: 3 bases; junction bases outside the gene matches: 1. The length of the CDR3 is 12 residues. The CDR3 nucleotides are TGTGCCAGCAGGGACAGGTACACTGAAGCTTTCTTT. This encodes CASRDRYTEAFF.

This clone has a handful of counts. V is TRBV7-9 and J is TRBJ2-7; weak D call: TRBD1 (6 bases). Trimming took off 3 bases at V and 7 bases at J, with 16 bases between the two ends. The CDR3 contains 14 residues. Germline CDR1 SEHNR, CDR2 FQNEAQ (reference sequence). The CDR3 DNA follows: TGTGCCAGCAGCTTCTGGGACACTTCGGAGGAGCAGTACTTC. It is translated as CASSFWDTSEEQYF.

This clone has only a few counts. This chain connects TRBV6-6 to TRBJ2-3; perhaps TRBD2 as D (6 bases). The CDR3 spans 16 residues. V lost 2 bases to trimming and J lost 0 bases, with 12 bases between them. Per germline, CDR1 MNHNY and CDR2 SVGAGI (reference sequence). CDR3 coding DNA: TGTGCCAGCAGTTACGGTACTAGCCCCAGCACAGATACGCAGTATTTT. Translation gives CASSYGTSPSTDTQYF.

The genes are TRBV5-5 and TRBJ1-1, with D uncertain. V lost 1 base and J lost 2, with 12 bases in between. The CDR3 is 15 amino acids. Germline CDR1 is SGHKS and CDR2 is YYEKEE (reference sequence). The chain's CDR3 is CASSLSQVPNTEAFF. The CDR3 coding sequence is TGTGCCAGCAGCTTGTCTCAGGTTCCCAACACTGAAGCTTTCTTT.

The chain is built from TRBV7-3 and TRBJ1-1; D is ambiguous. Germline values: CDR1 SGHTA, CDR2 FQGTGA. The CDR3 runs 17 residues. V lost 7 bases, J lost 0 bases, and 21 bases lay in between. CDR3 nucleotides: TGTGCCAGCACCCACCCGCGAGGCGGGATGATGAACACTGAAGCTTTCTTT. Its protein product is CASTHPRGGMMNTEAFF.

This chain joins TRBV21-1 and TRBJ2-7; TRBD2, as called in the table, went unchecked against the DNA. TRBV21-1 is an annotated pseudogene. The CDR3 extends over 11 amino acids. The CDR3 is CASSTYYEQYF. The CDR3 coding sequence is TGTGCCAGCAGCACCTACTACGAGCAGTACTTC.